This entry lists 23 T cell receptor beta chains sequenced from one sample in a study of T cell responses to AZD1222 COVID-19 vaccine. The protocol was immunoSEQ multiplex PCR, while the TCRdb copy is restricted to in-frame clones and leaves out a portion. The table shows approximately 110,000 clones, with roughly 87% occurring only once. Sample: peripheral blood, taken on day 0 of AZD1222 vaccination. The receptors derive from an adult in good health.

This sequence joins TRBV3-1 (or the pseudogene TRBV3-2) and TRBJ1-5; weak D call: TRBD1 (6 bases). This CDR3 is built from 14 residues. Germline V gene sequence: CDR1 LGHDT, CDR2 YNNKEL (reference sequence). Deletions cut 0 bases from V and 6 bases from J, with 9 bases between. CDR3 in amino acids: CASSQDGGRQPQHF. The CDR3 coding sequence is TGTGCCAGCAGCCAAGATGGGGGGCGTCAGCCCCAGCATTTT.

This clone was recorded a few times. V and J are TRBV12-2 and TRBJ1-2; TRBD1 is the table's D call, not checked against the DNA. TRBV12-2 is a recognized pseudogene. The CDR3 sequence is 18 residues long. CDR3 protein: CASRLARGEQGALYGYTF. The CDR3 region has the DNA TGTGCAAGTCGCTTAGCGCGGGGTGAACAGGGGGCTCTCTATGGCTACACCTTC.

This clone has only one observation. The CDR3 spells CASSLSQGTGRTYGYTF. The CDR3 nucleotides are TGCGCCAGCAGCTTATCTCAGGGGACCGGACGGACCTATGGCTACACCTTC. V usage is TRBV5-1 and J usage is TRBJ1-2, with D possibly matching TRBD1 (6 bases). CDR1 and CDR2 from the germline V gene are SGHRS and YFSETQ. This CDR3 region has 17 residues. V lost 2 bases to trimming and J lost 4 bases, with 21 bases between them.

The chain carries TRBV2 and TRBJ1-1; possible D gene TRBD1, 6 bases. The CDR3 spans 15 residues. Germline V gives CDR1 SNHLY, CDR2 FYNNEI. The V and J ends lost 6 bases and 6 bases respectively, with 20 bases between them. The CDR3 DNA follows: TGTGCCAGCAGCCCGGGGGACAACCTACGGTCTGAAGCTTTCTTT. Its protein is CASSPGDNLRSEAFF.

This clone was picked up one time. The chain combines TRBV9 with TRBJ2-1; no firm D call. There are 13 residues in the CDR3. Trimming took off 0 bases at V and 7 bases at J, with 8 bases between the two ends. Germline V gives CDR1 SGDLS, CDR2 YYNGEE. This CDR3 is CASSVVGENEQFF. The CDR3 DNA reads as TGTGCCAGCAGCGTAGTAGGAGAAAATGAGCAGTTCTTC.

The chain is built from TRBV7-2 and TRBJ2-7; D not certain. The CDR3 runs to 14 residues. CDR1 is SGHTA, CDR2 FQGNSA, per germline. V was shortened by 1 base and J by 0 bases, with 7 bases between the two germline ends. Here the CDR3 reads CASSLDVSSYEQYF. The CDR3 nucleotides read TGTGCCAGCAGCTTAGACGTTAGCTCCTACGAGCAGTACTTC. The full variable domain, completed using reference TRBV7-2 and TRBJ2-7, is GAGVSQSPSNKVTEKGKDVELRCDPISGHTALYWYRQSLGQGLEFLIYFQGNSAPDKSGLPSDRFSAERTGGSVSTLTIQRTQQEDSAVYLCASSLDVSSYEQYFGPGTRLTVT.

The chain is built from TRBV5-1 and TRBJ2-7, with 8 positions matching TRBD2. In germline, CDR1 is SGHRS, CDR2 YFSETQ. The CDR3 has 14 amino acids. V trimming: 0 bases; J trimming: 3 bases; junction bases outside the gene matches: 2. The CDR3 loop reads CASSLVRGDYEQYF. CDR3 coding DNA: TGCGCCAGCAGCTTGGTGCGGGGGGACTACGAGCAGTACTTC.

This clone was observed once. The genes are TRBV7-2 and TRBJ1-2; a possible D gene is TRBD1 (5 bases). CDR3 length: 15 residues. Germline V gene data show CDR1 as SGHTA and CDR2 as FQGNSA. Trimming stripped 4 bases from V and 7 bases from J, with 19 bases between. The chain's CDR3 is CASSSVGTAVLGYTF. DNA of the CDR3: TGTGCCAGCAGCTCAGTAGGGACGGCCGTTCTTGGCTACACCTTC.

This rearrangement joins TRBV4-3 to TRBJ2-1, with TRBD2 identical over 8 bases. The trim removed 0 bases at V and 6 bases at J, leaving 7 bases unmatched. The CDR3 extends over 16 amino acids. CDR1 LGHNA and CDR2 YSLEER come from the germline V gene. This CDR3 is CASSQEFPLAANEQFF. CDR3 nucleotides: TGCGCCAGCAGCCAAGAATTCCCACTAGCGGCCAATGAGCAGTTCTTC.

This clone has a single count. The chain uses TRBV3-1 (or the pseudogene TRBV3-2) and TRBJ1-2, with 7 bases that match TRBD1. The CDR3 has 14 amino acids. The junction had 6 bases not matched to a gene; V was cut back by 4 bases and J by 4 bases. The germline CDR1 and CDR2 sequences are LGHDT and YNNKEL (reference sequence). The CDR3 region has the DNA TGTGCCAGCAGCCCCCGTTCAGGGGGCTATGGCTACACCTTC. This sequence encodes CASSPRSGGYGYTF.

The chain is built from TRBV3-1 (or the pseudogene TRBV3-2) and TRBJ1-2; 8 bases agree with TRBD1. V trimming: 4 bases; J trimming: 3 bases; junction bases outside the gene matches: 7. The CDR3 has 15 residues. Germline V gene data show CDR1 as LGHDT and CDR2 as YNNKEL (reference sequence). As DNA, the CDR3 is TGTGCCAGCAGCCCGCAGGGGGCGGGATACTATGGCTACACCTTC. Encoded protein: CASSPQGAGYYGYTF.

The CDR3 DNA is TGTGCCAGCAGCGTATGGGGACTAGCGGGGGAGACCACCGGGGAGCTGTTTTTT. Its translation: CASSVWGLAGETTGELFF. The rearrangement links TRBV9 to TRBJ2-2, with 14 bases that match TRBD2. This CDR3 has 18 residues. Per germline, CDR1 SGDLS and CDR2 YYNGEE. Germline trimming cut 1 base from V and 4 bases from J; bases unmatched to any gene: 6.

The chain couples TRBV6-5 to TRBJ1-1; D not certain. V was clipped by 7 bases and J by 3 bases, with 6 bases between them. CDR3 size: 11 residues. Germline-derived CDR1 and CDR2 are MNHEY and SVGAGI. This CDR3 is CASKLDTEAFF. The CDR3 DNA follows: TGTGCCAGCAAGCTGGACACTGAAGCTTTCTTT.

V is TRBV15 and J is TRBJ2-7, with D perhaps matching TRBD1 or TRBD2 (5 bases each). This CDR3 has 14 amino acids. Trimming took 3 bases from V and 7 from J, leaving 16 bases between them. Germline-derived CDR1 and CDR2 are LNHNV and YYDKDF (reference sequence). This CDR3 is CATSSEPGAEEQYF. The CDR3 DNA sequence: TGTGCCACCAGCAGCGAGCCCGGGGCCGAGGAGCAGTACTTC.

This clone was found a few times. V is TRBV6-5 and J is TRBJ1-3; no clear D gene. This CDR3 has 15 residues. Between the trimmed V and J ends, which lost 4 bases and 2 bases, there was a span of 12 bases. The germline CDR1 and CDR2 sequences are MNHEY and SVGAGI. The CDR3 DNA follows: TGTGCCAGCAGTTCGCTACATATGCCTGGAAACACCATATATTTT. Amino acids: CASSSLHMPGNTIYF.

The chain's CDR3 is CASSFPDRVKDEQFF. The CDR3 DNA follows: TGTGCCAGCAGCTTCCCCGACAGGGTCAAGGATGAGCAGTTCTTC. This chain connects TRBV7-9 to TRBJ2-1; 7 nucleotides match TRBD1. Germline lookup yields CDR1 SEHNR and CDR2 FQNEAQ (reference sequence). This CDR3 has 15 amino acids. With 3 bases clipped from V and 8 bases from J, the junction kept 10 bases outside the gene matches.

The genes are TRBV2 and TRBJ2-7; 9 nucleotides line up with TRBD2. Germline values: CDR1 SNHLY, CDR2 FYNNEI. The V gene end was trimmed by 9 bases and the J gene end by 6 bases; junction bases not matched to a gene: 15. The CDR3 runs 15 residues. The CDR3 region is CARGASGASPSEQYF. CDR3 nucleotides: TGTGCCAGGGGGGCTAGCGGGGCCTCCCCCTCCGAGCAGTACTTC.

This chain links TRBV7-8 with TRBJ2-2; D not certain. CDR1 SGHVS and CDR2 FQNEAQ come from the germline V gene. This CDR3 region has 15 residues. V lost 1 base to trimming and J lost 5 bases, with 11 bases between them. CDR3 sequence reads: CASSLVPSMTGELFF. CDR3 nucleotides: TGTGCCAGCAGCTTAGTCCCCTCCATGACCGGGGAGCTGTTTTTT.

J is TRBJ2-3 and V is TRBV12-5; D possibly corresponds to TRBD2 (5 bases). This CDR3 is built from 15 residues. V dropped 4 bases and J dropped 4 bases, with 15 bases sitting between them. Per the germline V gene, CDR1 is LGHNT and CDR2 is FRNRAP. The CDR3 DNA is TGTGCTAGTGGTTCTTCCGGCGGGCTGCCAGATACGCAGTATTTT. Protein: CASGSSGGLPDTQYF.

The chain combines TRBV9 with TRBJ1-3; D gene uncertain. The CDR3 is made up of 14 amino acids. V gave up 3 bases and J gave up 0 bases, with 7 bases separating them. Germline lookup yields CDR1 SGDLS and CDR2 YYNGEE. For the CDR3, the DNA is TGTGCCAGCAGCGAGGGTAACTCTGGAAACACCATATATTTT. This gives the protein CASSEGNSGNTIYF.

This clone was counted a few times. This chain uses TRBV5-1 with TRBJ1-1; D gene uncertain. The CDR3 has 13 residues. Germline lookup yields CDR1 SGHRS and CDR2 YFSETQ. V was clipped by 2 bases and J by 10 bases, with 15 bases between them. The CDR3 coding sequence is TGCGCCAGCAGCTTTGGGATCCCGGGCGGAGCTTTCTTT. Amino acid sequence: CASSFGIPGGAFF.

The chain joins TRBV5-1 to TRBJ2-1; D is unclear. V was cut by 4 bases and J by 10 bases, with 12 bases left in between. Germline loops: CDR1 SGHRS, CDR2 YFSETQ. The CDR3 is made up of 12 amino acids. CDR3 sequence (DNA): TGCGCCAGCAGCCAGCGACCAATAGAGCAGTTCTTC. It encodes CASSQRPIEQFF.

V gene TRBV3-1 (or the pseudogene TRBV3-2) combines with J gene TRBJ1-5; D gene unclear. CDR3 length: 14 residues. V was pared by 0 bases and J by 0 bases, with 3 bases between. The V gene's germline CDR1 is LGHDT and CDR2 YNNKEL (reference sequence). The CDR3 loop is CASSQDSSNQPQHF. The CDR3, as DNA: TGTGCCAGCAGCCAAGACAGTAGCAATCAGCCCCAGCATTTT.